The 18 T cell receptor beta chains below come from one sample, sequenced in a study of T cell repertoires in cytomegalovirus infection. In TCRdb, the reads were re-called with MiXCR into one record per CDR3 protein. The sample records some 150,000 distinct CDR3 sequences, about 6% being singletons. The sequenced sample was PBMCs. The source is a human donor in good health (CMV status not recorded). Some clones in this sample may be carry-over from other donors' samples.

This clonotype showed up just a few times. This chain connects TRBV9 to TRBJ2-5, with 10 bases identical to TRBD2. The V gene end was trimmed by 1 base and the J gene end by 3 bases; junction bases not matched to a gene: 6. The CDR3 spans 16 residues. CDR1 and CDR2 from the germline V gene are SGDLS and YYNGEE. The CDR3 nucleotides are TGTGCCAGCAGCGTACGAACCGGGACTAGCGAAGAGACCCAGTACTTC. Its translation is CASSVRTGTSEETQYF.

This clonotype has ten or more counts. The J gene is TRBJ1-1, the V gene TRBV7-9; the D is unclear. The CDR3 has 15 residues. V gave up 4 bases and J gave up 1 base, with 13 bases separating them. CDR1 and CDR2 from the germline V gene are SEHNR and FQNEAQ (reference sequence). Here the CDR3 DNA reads TGTGCCAGCAGCTCCTGGGCCAGGACGAACACTGAAGCTTTCTTT. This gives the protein CASSSWARTNTEAFF.

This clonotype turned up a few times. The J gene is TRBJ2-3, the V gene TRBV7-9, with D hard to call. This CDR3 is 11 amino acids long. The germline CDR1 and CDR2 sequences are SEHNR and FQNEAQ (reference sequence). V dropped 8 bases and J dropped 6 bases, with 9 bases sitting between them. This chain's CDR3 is CASRQLDTQYF. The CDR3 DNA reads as TGTGCCAGCCGCCAATTGGATACGCAGTATTTT.

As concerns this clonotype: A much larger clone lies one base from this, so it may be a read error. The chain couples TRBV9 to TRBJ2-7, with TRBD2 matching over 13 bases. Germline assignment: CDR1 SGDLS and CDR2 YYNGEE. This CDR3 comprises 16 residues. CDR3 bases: TGTGCCAGCAGCCCGAGGACTAGCGGGGGTTTTTGGGAGCAGAACTTC. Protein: CASSPRTSGGFWEQNF. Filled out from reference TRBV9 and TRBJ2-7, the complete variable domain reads DSGVTQTPKHLITATGQRVTLRCSPRSGDLSVYWYQQSLDQGLQFLIQYYNGEERAKGNILERFSAQQFPDLHSELNLSSLELGDSALYFCASSPRTSGGFWEQNFGPGTRLTVT.

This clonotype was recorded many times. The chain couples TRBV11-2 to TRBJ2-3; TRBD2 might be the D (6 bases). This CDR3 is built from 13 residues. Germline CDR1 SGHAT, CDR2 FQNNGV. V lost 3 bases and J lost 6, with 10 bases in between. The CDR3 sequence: CASSLEGWDTQYF. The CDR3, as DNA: TGTGCCAGCAGCTTGGAGGGATGGGATACGCAGTATTTT. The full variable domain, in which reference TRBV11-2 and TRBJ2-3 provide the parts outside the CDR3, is EAGVAQSPRYKIIEKRQSVAFWCNPISGHATLYWYQQILGQGPKLLIQFQNNGVVDDSQLPKDRFSAERLKGVDSTLKIQPAKLEDSAVYLCASSLEGWDTQYFGPGTRLTVL.

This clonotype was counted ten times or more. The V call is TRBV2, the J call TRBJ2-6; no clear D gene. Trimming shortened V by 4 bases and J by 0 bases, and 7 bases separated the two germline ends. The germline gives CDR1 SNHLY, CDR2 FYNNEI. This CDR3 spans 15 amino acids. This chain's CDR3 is CASSGSSSGANVLTF. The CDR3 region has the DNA TGTGCCAGCAGTGGATCCAGCTCTGGGGCCAACGTCCTGACTTTC.

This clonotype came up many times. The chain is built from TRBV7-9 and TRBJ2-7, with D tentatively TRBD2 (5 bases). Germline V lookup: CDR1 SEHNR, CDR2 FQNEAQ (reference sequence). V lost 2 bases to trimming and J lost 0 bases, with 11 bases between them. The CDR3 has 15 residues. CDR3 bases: TGTGCCAGCAGCTTAAACCCGGGGATCTCCTACGAGCAGTACTTC. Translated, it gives CASSLNPGISYEQYF.

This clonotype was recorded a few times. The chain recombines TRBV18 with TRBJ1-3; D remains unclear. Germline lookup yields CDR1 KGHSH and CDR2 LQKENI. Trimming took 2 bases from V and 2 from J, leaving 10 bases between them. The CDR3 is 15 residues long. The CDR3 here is CASSPGSRAGNTIYF. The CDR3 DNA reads TGTGCCAGCTCACCAGGGTCGAGGGCTGGAAACACCATATATTTT.

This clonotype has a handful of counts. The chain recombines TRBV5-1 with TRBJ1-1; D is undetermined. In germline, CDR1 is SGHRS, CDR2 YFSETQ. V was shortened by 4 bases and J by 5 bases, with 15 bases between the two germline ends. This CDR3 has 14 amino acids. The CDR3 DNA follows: TGCGCCAGCAGCCCCGTTTCAGCGGCAACTGAAGCTTTCTTT. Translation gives CASSPVSAATEAFF.

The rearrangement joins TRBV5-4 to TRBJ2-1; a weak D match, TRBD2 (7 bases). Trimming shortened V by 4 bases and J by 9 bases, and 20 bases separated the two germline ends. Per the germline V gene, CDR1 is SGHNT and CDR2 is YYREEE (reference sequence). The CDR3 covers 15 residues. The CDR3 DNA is TGTGCCAGCAGCCTCGACACCGGGGGGCGGAGTGAGCAGTTCTTC. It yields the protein CASSLDTGGRSEQFF.

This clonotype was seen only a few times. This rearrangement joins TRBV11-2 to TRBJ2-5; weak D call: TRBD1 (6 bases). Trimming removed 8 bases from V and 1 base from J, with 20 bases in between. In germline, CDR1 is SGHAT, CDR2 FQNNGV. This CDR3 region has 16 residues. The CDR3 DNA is TGTGCCAGCTTGAGTTGGGGGCGAGGCGCCCAAGAGACCCAGTACTTC. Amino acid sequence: CASLSWGRGAQETQYF.

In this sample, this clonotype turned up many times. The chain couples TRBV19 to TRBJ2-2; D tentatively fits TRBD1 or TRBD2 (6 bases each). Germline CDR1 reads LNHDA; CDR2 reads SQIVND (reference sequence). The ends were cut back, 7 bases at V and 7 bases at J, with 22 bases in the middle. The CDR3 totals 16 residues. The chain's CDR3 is CASTPSGAEHFGELFF. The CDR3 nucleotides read TGTGCCAGTACCCCCTCGGGGGCCGAACACTTCGGGGAGCTGTTTTTT.

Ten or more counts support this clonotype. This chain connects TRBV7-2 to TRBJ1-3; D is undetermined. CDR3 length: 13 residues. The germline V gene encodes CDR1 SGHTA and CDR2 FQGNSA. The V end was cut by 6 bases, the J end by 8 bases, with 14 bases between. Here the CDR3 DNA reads TGTGCCAGCAGGGAGGCGGGGATTCACACCATATATTTT. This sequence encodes CASREAGIHTIYF.

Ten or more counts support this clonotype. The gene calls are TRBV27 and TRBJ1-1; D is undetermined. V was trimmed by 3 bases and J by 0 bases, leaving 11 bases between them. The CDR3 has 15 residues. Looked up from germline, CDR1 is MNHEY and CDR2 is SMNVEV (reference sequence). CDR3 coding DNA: TGTGCCAGCAGTTTGACCCCGGGCCTGAACACTGAAGCTTTCTTT. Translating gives CASSLTPGLNTEAFF.

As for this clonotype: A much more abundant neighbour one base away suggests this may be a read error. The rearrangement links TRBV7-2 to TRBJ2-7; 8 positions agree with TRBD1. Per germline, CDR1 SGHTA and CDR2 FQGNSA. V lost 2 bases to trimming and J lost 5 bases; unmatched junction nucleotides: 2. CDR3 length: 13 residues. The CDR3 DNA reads TGTGCCAGCAGCTTAAACAGGGGGGACGAGCAGTACTTC. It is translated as CASSLNRGDEQYF.

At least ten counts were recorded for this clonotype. The CDR3 region has the DNA TGTGCCAGCAGCTCAGGACCCGCCCGGGGCACCGGGGAGCTGTTTTTT. Its protein is CASSSGPARGTGELFF. The V gene is TRBV7-9, the J gene TRBJ2-2, with D possibly matching TRBD2 (5 bases). The CDR3 totals 16 residues. Trimming took 4 bases from V and 4 from J, leaving 16 bases between them. Germline V lookup: CDR1 SEHNR, CDR2 FQNEAQ (reference sequence).

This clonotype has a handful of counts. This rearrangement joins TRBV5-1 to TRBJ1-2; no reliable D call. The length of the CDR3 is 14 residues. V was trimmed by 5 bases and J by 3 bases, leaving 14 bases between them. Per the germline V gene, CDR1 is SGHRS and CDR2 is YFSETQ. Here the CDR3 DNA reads TGCGCCAGCAGTATGGGGTATGGGGACTATGGCTACACCTTC. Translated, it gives CASSMGYGDYGYTF.

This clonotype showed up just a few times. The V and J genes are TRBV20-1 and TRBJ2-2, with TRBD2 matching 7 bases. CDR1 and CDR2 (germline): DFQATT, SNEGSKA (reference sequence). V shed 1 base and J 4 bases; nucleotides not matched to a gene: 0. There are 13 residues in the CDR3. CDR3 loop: CSARGGGTGELFF. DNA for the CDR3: TGCAGTGCTAGAGGGGGGGGCACCGGGGAGCTGTTTTTT.